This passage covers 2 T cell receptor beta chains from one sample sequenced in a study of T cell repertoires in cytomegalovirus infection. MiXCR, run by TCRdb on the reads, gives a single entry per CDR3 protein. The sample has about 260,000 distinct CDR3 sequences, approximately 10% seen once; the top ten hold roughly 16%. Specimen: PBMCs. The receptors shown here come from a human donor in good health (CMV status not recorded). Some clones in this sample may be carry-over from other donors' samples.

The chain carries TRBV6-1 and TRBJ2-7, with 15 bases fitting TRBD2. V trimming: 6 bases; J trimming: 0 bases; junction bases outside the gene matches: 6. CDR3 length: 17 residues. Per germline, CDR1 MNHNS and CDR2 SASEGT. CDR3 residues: CASSWTSGRGSSYEQYF. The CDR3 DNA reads TGTGCCAGCAGCTGGACTAGCGGGAGGGGGAGCTCCTACGAGCAGTACTTC.

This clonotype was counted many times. CDR3 sequence: CASSLEAPYSTDTQYF. The DNA of the CDR3 is TGTGCCAGCAGCTTGGAGGCACCATACTCCACAGATACGCAGTATTTT. V is TRBV5-4 and J is TRBJ2-3, with D hard to call. Deletions cut 0 bases from V and 2 bases from J, with 13 bases between. CDR1 is SGHNT and CDR2 is YYREEE in the germline V gene (reference sequence). The CDR3 spans 16 residues. Filled out from reference TRBV5-4 and TRBJ2-3, the complete variable domain reads ETGVTQSPTHLIKTRGQQVTLRCSSQSGHNTVSWYQQALGQGPQFIFQYYREEENGRGNFPPRFSGLQFPNYSSELNVNALELDDSALYLCASSLEAPYSTDTQYFGPGTRLTVL.